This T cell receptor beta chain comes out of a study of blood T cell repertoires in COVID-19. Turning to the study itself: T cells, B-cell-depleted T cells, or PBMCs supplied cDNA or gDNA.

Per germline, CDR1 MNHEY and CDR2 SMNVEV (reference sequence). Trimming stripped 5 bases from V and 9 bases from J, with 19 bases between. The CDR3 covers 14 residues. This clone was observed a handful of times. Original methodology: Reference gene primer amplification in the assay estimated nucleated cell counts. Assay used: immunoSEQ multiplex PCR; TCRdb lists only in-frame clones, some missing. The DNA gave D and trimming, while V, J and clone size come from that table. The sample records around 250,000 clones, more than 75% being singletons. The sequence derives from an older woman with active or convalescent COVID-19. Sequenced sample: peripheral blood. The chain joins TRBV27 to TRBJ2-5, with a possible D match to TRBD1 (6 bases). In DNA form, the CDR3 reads TGTGCCAGCAGTCCTCGTGGGGGACCAGGGGCCCAGTACTTC. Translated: CASSPRGGPGAQYF.